This T cell receptor beta chain was obtained from a study of blood T cell repertoires in COVID-19. Whole-study context: Some COVID-19 samples were acute and others convalescent; all came from the United States, Italy and Spain. Sample material is recorded as cDNA or gDNA derived from T cells, B-cell-depleted T cells, or PBMCs.

Donors were grouped by their self-reported clinical history. This CDR3 has 12 amino acids. The V gene's germline CDR1 is SEHNR and CDR2 FQNEAQ (reference sequence). Trimming shortened V by 4 bases and J by 5 bases, and 8 bases separated the two germline ends. Original processing methods: The assay estimated nucleated cells by amplifying reference gene primers. TCRdb keeps only in-frame clones here, not all; method: immunoSEQ multiplex PCR. The DNA gave D and trimming, while V, J and clone size come from that table. The table records around 330,000 clones, 90% of them present only once. The clonotype was recovered from a man in his fifties or sixties who had recovered from COVID-19. The sequenced material came from PBMCs or T cells enriched from blood (not recorded which). This sequence joins TRBV7-9 and TRBJ2-5; D not resolved. As DNA, the CDR3 is TGTGCCAGCAGCTCTTCCCGGGAGACCCAGTACTTC. It yields the protein CASSSSRETQYF.